The 3 T cell receptor beta chains given below trace back to one sample, sequenced in a study of response to subunit inactivated influenza vaccine. MiXCR was run by TCRdb on the RT-PCR reads, yielding one entry per CDR3 protein. The repertoire holds about 520,000 distinct CDR3 sequences, with roughly 27% as singletons. The material sequenced was CD4+ T cells sorted from PBMCs, taken roughly 5 days after vaccination. The receptors come from a man over 45 who received an inactivated influenza vaccine.

J is TRBJ2-7 and V is TRBV28, with D possibly called TRBD1 or TRBD2 (6 bases each). V dropped 4 bases and J dropped 4 bases, with 17 bases sitting between them. Germline V lookup: CDR1 MDHEN, CDR2 SYDVKM. This CDR3 is 15 amino acids long. The CDR3 sequence is CASSSGSLGGYEQYF. DNA for the CDR3: TGTGCCAGCAGTTCCGGGAGTCTAGGGGGGTACGAGCAGTACTTC.

This sequence joins TRBV6-2 or TRBV6-3 and TRBJ2-7; 11 positions agree with TRBD2. CDR1 and CDR2 (germline): MNHEY, SVGEGT. The CDR3 loop spans 18 amino acids. After removal of 0 bases from V and 1 base from J, the junction contained 8 bases not matched to a gene. The CDR3 coding sequence is TGTGCCAGCAGTTACTCGATTTTGGGACTAGCGGATTCCTACGAGCAGTACTTC. Translated, it gives CASSYSILGLADSYEQYF.

The V and J genes are TRBV28 and TRBJ2-7; 8 positions agree with TRBD2. Germline V gives CDR1 MDHEN, CDR2 SYDVKM. J lost 3 bases, V lost 3 bases, and 7 bases had no gene match. The CDR3 length is 15 residues. This CDR3 reads CASSLAGGLIYEQYF. CDR3 coding DNA: TGTGCCAGCAGTTTGGCGGGGGGCTTGATCTACGAGCAGTACTTC.